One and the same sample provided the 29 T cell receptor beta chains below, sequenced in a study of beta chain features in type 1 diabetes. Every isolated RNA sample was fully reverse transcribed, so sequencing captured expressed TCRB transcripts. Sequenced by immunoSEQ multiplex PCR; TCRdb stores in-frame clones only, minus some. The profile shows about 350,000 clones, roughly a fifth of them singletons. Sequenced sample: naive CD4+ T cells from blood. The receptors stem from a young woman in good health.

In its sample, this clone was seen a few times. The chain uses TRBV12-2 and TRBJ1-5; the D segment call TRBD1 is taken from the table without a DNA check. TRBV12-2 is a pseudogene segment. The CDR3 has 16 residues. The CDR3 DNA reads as TGTGCAAGTCGCTTAGTCAACAGGTATGGCAATCAGCCCCAGCATTTT. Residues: CASRLVNRYGNQPQHF.

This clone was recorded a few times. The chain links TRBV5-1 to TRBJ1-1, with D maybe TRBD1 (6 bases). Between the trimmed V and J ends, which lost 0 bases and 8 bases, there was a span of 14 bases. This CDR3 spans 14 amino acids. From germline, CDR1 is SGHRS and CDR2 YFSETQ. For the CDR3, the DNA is TGCGCCAGCAGCTTGGACCTCCTGGACAGAGAAGCTTTCTTT. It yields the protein CASSLDLLDREAFF.

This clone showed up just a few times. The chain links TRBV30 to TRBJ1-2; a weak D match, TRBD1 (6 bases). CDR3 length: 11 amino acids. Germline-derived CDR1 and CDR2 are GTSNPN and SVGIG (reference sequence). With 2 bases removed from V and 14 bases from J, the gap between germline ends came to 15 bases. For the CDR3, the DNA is TGTGCCTGGAGTTTTACCGGGGGGCAAACCTTC. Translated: CAWSFTGGQTF.

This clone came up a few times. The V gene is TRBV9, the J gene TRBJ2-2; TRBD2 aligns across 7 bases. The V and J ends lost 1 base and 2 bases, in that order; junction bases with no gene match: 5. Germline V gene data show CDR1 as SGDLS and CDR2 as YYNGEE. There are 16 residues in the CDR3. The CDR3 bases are TGTGCCAGCAGCGTACGTGGCGGGGGAAACACCGGGGAGCTGTTTTTT. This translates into CASSVRGGGNTGELFF.

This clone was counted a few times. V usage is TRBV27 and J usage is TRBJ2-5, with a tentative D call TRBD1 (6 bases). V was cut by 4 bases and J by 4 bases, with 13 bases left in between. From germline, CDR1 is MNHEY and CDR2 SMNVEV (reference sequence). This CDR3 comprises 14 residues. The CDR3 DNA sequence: TGTGCCAGCAGTTCCCAGGGGCGGTTAGAGACCCAGTACTTC. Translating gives CASSSQGRLETQYF.

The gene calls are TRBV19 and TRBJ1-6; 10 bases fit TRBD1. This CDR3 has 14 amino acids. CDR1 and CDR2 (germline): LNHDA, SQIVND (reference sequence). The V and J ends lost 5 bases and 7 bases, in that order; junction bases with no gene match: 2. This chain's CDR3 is CASSATGGNSPLHF. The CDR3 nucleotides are TGTGCCAGTAGTGCGACAGGGGGCAATTCACCCCTCCACTTT.

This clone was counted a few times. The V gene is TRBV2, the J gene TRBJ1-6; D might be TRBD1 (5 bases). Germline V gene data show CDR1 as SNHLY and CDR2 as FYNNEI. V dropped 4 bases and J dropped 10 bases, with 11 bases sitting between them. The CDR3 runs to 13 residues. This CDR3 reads CASSVDRRSPLHF. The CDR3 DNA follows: TGTGCCAGCAGTGTAGACAGAAGATCACCCCTCCACTTT.

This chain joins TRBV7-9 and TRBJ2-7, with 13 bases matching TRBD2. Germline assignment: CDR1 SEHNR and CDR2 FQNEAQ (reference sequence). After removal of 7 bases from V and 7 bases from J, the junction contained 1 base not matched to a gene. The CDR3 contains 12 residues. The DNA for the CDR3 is TGTGCCAGCAAGGGACTAGCGGGAGAGCAGTACTTC. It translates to CASKGLAGEQYF.

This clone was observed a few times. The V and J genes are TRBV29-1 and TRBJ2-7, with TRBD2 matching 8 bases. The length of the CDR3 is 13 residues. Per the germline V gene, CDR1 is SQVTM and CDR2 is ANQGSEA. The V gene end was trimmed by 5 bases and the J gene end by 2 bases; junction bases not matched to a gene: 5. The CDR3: CSVRAGGPYEQYF. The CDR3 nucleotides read TGCAGCGTTCGGGCGGGAGGCCCCTACGAGCAGTACTTC.

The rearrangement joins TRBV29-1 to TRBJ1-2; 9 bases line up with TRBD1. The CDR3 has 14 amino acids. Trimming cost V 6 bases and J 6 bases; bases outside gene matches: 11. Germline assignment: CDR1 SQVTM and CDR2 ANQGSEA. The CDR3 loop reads CSVPGQGAMDGYTF. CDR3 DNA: TGCAGCGTCCCGGGACAGGGAGCGATGGATGGCTACACCTTC.

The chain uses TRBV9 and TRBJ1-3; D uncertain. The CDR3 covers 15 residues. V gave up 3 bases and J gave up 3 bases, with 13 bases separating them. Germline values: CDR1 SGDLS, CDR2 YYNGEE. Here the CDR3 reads CASSEAPAGGNTIYF. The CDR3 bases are TGTGCCAGCAGCGAAGCTCCAGCGGGTGGAAACACCATATATTTT.

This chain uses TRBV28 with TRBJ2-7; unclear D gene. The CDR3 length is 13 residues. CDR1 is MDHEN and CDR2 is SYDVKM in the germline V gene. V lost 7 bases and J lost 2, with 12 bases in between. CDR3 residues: CASTSSPAYEQYF. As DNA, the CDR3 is TGTGCCAGCACGTCTAGTCCTGCCTACGAGCAGTACTTC.

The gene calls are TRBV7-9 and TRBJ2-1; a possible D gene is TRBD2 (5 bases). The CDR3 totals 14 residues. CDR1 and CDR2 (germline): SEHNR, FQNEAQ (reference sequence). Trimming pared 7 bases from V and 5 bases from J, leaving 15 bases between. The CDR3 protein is CASTSIYSDNEQFF. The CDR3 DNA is TGTGCCAGCACCTCCATTTATAGCGACAATGAGCAGTTCTTC.

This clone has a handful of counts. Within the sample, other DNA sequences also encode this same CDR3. The CDR3 here is CASSQDRGETQYF. The CDR3 DNA sequence: TGCGCCAGCAGCCAAGACCGGGGAGAGACCCAGTACTTC. J is TRBJ2-5 and V is TRBV4-1; tentative D call: TRBD2 (5 bases). CDR1 and CDR2 (germline): MGHRA, YSYEKL. Deletions cut 0 bases from V and 4 bases from J, with 6 bases between. CDR3 length: 13 residues.

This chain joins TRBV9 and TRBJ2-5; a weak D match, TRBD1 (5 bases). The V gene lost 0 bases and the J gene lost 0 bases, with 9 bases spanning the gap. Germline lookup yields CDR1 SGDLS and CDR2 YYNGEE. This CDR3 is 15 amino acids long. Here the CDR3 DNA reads TGTGCCAGCAGCGTAGGGGGCCGATACCAAGAGACCCAGTACTTC. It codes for CASSVGGRYQETQYF.

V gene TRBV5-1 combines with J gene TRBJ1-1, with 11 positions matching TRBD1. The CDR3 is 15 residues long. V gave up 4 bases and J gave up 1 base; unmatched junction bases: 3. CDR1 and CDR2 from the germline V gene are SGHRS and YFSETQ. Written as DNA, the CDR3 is TGCGCCAGCAGCCAGGGGACAGGGGGGAACACTGAAGCTTTCTTT. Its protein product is CASSQGTGGNTEAFF.

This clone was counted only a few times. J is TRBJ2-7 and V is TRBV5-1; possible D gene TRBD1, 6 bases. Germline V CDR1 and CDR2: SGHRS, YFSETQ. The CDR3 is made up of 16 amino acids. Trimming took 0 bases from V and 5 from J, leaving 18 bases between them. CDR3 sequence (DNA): TGCGCCAGCAGCTTGGAGGGGCAGGGGAATATTAACGAGCAGTACTTC. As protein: CASSLEGQGNINEQYF.

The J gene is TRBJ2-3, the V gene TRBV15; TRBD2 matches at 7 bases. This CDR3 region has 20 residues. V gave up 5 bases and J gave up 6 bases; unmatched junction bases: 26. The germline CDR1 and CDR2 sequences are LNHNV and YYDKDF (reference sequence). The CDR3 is CATSARAGRAGTPVLDTQYF. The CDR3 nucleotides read TGTGCCACCAGCGCCCGAGCGGGGAGAGCCGGGACTCCAGTGTTGGATACGCAGTATTTT.

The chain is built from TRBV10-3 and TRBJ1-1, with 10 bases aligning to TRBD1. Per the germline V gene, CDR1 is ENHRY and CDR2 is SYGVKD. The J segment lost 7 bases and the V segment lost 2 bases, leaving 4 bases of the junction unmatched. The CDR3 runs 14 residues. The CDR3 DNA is TGTGCCATCAGTGAGGGGGGACAGGGGTATGAAGCTTTCTTT. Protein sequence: CAISEGGQGYEAFF.

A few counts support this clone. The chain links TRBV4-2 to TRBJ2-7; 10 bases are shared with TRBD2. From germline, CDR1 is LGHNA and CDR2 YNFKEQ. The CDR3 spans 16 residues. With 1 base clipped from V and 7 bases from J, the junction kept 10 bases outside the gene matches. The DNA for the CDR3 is TGTGCCAGCAGCCAAGGGGCGGTAGCGGGAGGAAGGGAGCAGTACTTC. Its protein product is CASSQGAVAGGREQYF.

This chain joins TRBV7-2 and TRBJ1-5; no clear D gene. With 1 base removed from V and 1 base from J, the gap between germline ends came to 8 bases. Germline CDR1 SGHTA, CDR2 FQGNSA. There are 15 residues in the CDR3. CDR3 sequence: CASSLGSRSNQPQHF. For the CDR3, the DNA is TGTGCCAGCAGCTTAGGGAGTAGGAGCAATCAGCCCCAGCATTTT.

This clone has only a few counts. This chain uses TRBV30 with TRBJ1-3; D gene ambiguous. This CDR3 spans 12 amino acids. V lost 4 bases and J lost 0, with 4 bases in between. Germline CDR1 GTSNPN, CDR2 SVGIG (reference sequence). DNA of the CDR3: TGTGCCTGGACCCTCTCTGGAAACACCATATATTTT. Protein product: CAWTLSGNTIYF.

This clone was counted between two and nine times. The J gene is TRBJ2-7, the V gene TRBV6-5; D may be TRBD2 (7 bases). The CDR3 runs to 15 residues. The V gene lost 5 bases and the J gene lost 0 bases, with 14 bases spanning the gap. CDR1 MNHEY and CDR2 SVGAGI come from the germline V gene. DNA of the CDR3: TGTGCCAGCAGTCAAGGGGGGGCTAGCTCCTACGAGCAGTACTTC. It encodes CASSQGGASSYEQYF.

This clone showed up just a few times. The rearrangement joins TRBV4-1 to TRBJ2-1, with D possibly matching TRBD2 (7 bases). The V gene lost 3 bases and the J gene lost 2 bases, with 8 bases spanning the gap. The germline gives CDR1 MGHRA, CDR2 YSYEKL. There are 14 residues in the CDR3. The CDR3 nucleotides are TGCGCCAGCAGCCACGGGGGGCCCTACAATGAGCAGTTCTTC. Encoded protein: CASSHGGPYNEQFF.

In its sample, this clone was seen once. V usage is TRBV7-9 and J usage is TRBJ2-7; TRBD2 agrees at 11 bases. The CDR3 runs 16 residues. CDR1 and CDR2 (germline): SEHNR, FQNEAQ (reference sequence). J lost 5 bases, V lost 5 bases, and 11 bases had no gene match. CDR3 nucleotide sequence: TGTGCCAGCAGCCTCCTGATAGCGGGAGGGCGGCACGAGCAGTACTTC. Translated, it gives CASSLLIAGGRHEQYF.

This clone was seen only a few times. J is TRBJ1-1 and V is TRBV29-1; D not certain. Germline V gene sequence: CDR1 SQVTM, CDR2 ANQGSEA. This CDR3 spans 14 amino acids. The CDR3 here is CLGGHSPLNTEAFF. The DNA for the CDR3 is TGCCTCGGAGGGCATTCCCCACTCAACACTGAAGCTTTCTTT.

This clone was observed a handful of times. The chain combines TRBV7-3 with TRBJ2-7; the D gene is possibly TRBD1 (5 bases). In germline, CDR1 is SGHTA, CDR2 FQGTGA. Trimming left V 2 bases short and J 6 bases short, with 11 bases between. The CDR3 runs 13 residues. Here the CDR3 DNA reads TGTGCCAGCAGCTTACAGGGTAGGGGCGAGCAGTACTTC. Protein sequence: CASSLQGRGEQYF.

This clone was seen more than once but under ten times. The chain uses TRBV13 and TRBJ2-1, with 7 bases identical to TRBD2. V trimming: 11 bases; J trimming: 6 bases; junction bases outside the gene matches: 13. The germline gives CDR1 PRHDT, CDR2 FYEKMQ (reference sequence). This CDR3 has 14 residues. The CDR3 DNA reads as TGTGCCGCCGCCAGCGGGATTGTTAGCAATGAGCAGTTCTTC. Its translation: CAAASGIVSNEQFF.

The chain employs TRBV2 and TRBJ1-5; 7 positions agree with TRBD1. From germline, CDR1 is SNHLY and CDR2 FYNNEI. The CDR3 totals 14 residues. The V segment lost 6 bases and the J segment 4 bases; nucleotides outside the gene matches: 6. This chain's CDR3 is CASRAGGSNQPQHF. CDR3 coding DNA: TGTGCCAGCAGGGCAGGGGGATCAAATCAGCCCCAGCATTTT.